This T cell receptor beta chain comes out of a study of shared clonotypes between healthy human individuals. Study background: Per donor, CD8 memory used one plate, CD8 naive used two, CD4 memory used three and CD4 naive used three.

Only CD45RO-negative cells positively selected for CCR7 counted as naive CD8 cells, so terminally differentiated effector memory CD45RA+ cells were excluded. Donors were Caucasian adults residing in Nashville, Tennessee, USA. In regard to this clone: Its cognate antigen is unknown. The sample carries other DNA sequences with the same CDR3.

This CDR3 region has 8 residues. Germline CDR1 reads SQVTM; CDR2 reads ANQGSEA. Trimming cost V 5 bases and J 9 bases, with 2 bases left between them. Method: immunoSEQ multiplex PCR; TCRdb's copy keeps in-frame clones and lacks some. The table includes about 2.2 million clones, around 93% detected once. Points from the study as a whole: Memory subsets generally showed lower estimated richness than naive subsets.

The TCR sequence derives from a man aged 18 to 29 in good health. Some clones in this sample may be carry-over from other donors' samples. Sequenced material: naive CD8+ T cells from PBMCs. The chain is built from TRBV29-1 and TRBJ2-1; no clear D gene. The CDR3 region is CSVPEQFF. In DNA, the CDR3 is TGCAGCGTTCCTGAGCAGTTCTTC.